Sequencing of this T cell receptor beta chain was carried out in a study of T cell responses to AZD1222 COVID-19 vaccine (dated by TCRdb to the early 2020s). For the study in its entirety: Because spike-specific TCR depth and breadth did not differ between the two schedules, AZD1222 recipients who got a second dose at roughly 4 weeks were pooled with those who got a second dose at roughly 12 weeks. A total of approximately 240 trial participants underwent TCR sequencing, of whom 207 received two doses of AZD1222 and some 25 received two doses of the MenACWY control vaccine. Trial participants were enrolled by age into subgroups of 18-55, 56-69 and 70-plus years, and around 150, 28 and 57 TCR-sequenced participants, respectively, were included in these subgroups. The paper's findings and limits, for the study overall: Vaccine-associated CD4 TCRs spanned the whole spike protein, with dominant responses in regions 160-218 and 743-854. Nearly half of unique spike-specific TCRs reportedly recognized epitopes outside regions mutated in the B.1.351 and B.1.1.7 variants. No day 14 peak-response samples were available, so repertoires were characterized only after the peak T cell response. Participants were mostly white British, with more females than males. The authors suggested clonal diversity may have been underestimated. Spike-specific TCR breadth and depth rose significantly after two AZD1222 doses compared with day 0 and with MenACWY recipients. Conclusions about previously exposed vaccinees are limited because only six or seven AZD1222 recipients were SARS-CoV-2 seropositive at baseline. In the small 56-69-year group, the increase in depth fell short of significance, most likely because of low power.

The germline V gene supplies CDR1 MNHEY and CDR2 SVGAGI. V and J are truncated by 6 bases and 5 bases respectively, leaving an intervening sequence of 16 bases. The CDR3 sequence holds 14 residues, the cysteine and phenylalanine included. Here the CDR3 DNA is all that survives: 42 bases in frame from base 1. The time point label of this sample denotes: baseline before first vaccination. The vaccinee samples were drawn from two UK trials, COV001 and COV002, one of which was a single-blind randomized controlled phase 2/3 trial testing AZD1222 (ChAdOx1 nCoV-19) in healthy adults. Trial participant PBMC samples were collected at day 0 and day 28 after the second dose for TCRbeta chain sequencing. With respect to this clone: No cognate antigen has been identified for it. Base qualities are not recorded, but no much larger clone differs from it by a single base.

The CDR3 regions of human TCRbeta chains were subjected to immunosequencing. On the study's bioinformatics: Repertoire TCRs were checked for matches against a reference library of SARS-CoV-2-specific TCRs that had been generated using the MIRA antigen-specificity platform. Breadth was defined as the fraction of unique TCRs that were SARS-CoV-2-associated. Depth was defined as the fraction of total T cells that were SARS-CoV-2-associated. Using the MIRA data, each spike-specific TCR was assigned both to the spike region to which the TCR was reactive and to a CD4 or CD8 class. Log10-transformed breadth and depth values were compared by one-way ANOVA with Sidak's multiple comparisons tests. TCRdb retrieved this table from immuneACCESS and kept in-frame rearrangements only. Not all clones are present; in checked studies, unresolved V genes account for under half, and no reason is known for the remainder. V and J calls and clone size are those listed in that table; D and trimming were worked out from the DNA. Present in this sample are tens of thousands of clones, over 75% of which were seen just once. The ten largest clones represent 15% to 20% of the sample.

This TCR was recovered from an adult in good health. The V gene is TRBV6-5 and the J gene is TRBJ1-2, with an unclear D gene assignment. This sample comprised peripheral blood, obtained on day 0 of AZD1222 vaccination. The nucleotide sequence reads TGTGCCAGCAGGACCGGACGAGGCTCTTATGGCTACACCTTC. The translation is CASRTGRGSYGYTF.